Below, 12 T cell receptor beta chains from the same sample are listed, as sequenced in a study of Tregs in tolerant kidney transplant recipients. Only in-frame clones appear in the TCRdb table, and some are missing; sequencing was by immunoSEQ multiplex PCR. This table has 30,000 or so clones, over 65% appearing once. The antigens these receptors bind are not known. The material sequenced was Tregs from blood cultured with allogeneic cells. All receptors derive from a human donor in good health.

The CDR3 DNA is TGTGCCAGCAGCTTAGTGGGGGGAATCTCCTACGAGCAGTACTTC. This encodes CASSLVGGISYEQYF. The chain combines TRBV11-3 with TRBJ2-7, with D perhaps TRBD2 (6 bases). The germline V gene encodes CDR1 SGHNT and CDR2 YENEEA. Trimming stripped 1 base from V and 0 bases from J, with 10 bases between. This CDR3 has 15 residues.

The chain recombines TRBV7-9 with TRBJ2-7; no reliable D call. This CDR3 is 13 amino acids long. Germline V gives CDR1 SEHNR, CDR2 FQNEAQ (reference sequence). V was shortened by 1 base and J by 2 bases, with 6 bases between the two germline ends. The CDR3: CASSLDRTYEQYF. The CDR3 DNA follows: TGTGCCAGCAGCTTAGACAGAACCTACGAGCAGTACTTC.

The CDR3 sequence: CASSPLPGLAGTGELFF. CDR3 in DNA: TGCGCCAGCAGCCCCCTACCCGGACTAGCGGGAACCGGGGAGCTGTTTTTT. The chain couples TRBV5-1 to TRBJ2-2; 12 nucleotides match TRBD2. V was pared by 4 bases and J by 5 bases, with 9 bases of the junction left unmatched. Per the germline V gene, CDR1 is SGHRS and CDR2 is YFSETQ. The CDR3 is 17 amino acids.

Here the CDR3 DNA reads TGTGCCATCAGTGGAAGTTTCGCCGCAAGTGGCGATACGCAGTATTTT. Amino acid sequence: CAISGSFAASGDTQYF. The chain has TRBV10-3 and TRBJ2-3; D is unclear. The CDR3 spans 16 residues. V was trimmed by 4 bases and J by 6 bases, leaving 20 bases between them. From germline, CDR1 is ENHRY and CDR2 SYGVKD.

The gene calls are TRBV5-1 and TRBJ1-5; D unresolved. V gave up 1 base and J gave up 6 bases, with 14 bases separating them. The CDR3 contains 15 residues. Germline V gene lookup returns CDR1 SGHRS and CDR2 YFSETQ. CDR3 bases: TGCGCCAGCAGCTTGTCCGGCCTCAGAACTCAGCCCCAGCATTTT. As protein: CASSLSGLRTQPQHF.

The chain has TRBV11-3 and TRBJ1-3, with D unclear. Trimming took off 2 bases at V and 2 bases at J, with 4 bases between the two ends. The length of the CDR3 is 13 residues. Looked up from germline, CDR1 is SGHNT and CDR2 is YENEEA. CDR3 in amino acids: CASSLKAGNTIYF. The CDR3 nucleotides read TGTGCCAGCAGCTTAAAGGCTGGAAACACCATATATTTT.

The chain recombines TRBV11-3 with TRBJ2-3, with D possibly matching TRBD2 (5 bases). Trimming left V 5 bases short and J 1 base short, with 10 bases between. The length of the CDR3 is 14 residues. CDR1 and CDR2 (germline): SGHNT, YENEEA. The CDR3 region is CASSPEAGTDTQYF. The CDR3 DNA sequence: TGTGCCAGCAGCCCGGAAGCGGGCACAGATACGCAGTATTTT.

CDR3: CASSATSGRGGELFF. DNA of the CDR3: TGTGCCAGCAGTGCAACTAGCGGGAGGGGCGGGGAGCTGTTTTTT. The chain links TRBV2 to TRBJ2-2; 13 bases match TRBD2. The CDR3 loop spans 15 amino acids. Germline V gene lookup returns CDR1 SNHLY and CDR2 FYNNEI. Trimming cost V 4 bases and J 7 bases; bases outside gene matches: 3.

The chain is built from TRBV5-4 and TRBJ2-1, with no clear D. Germline lookup yields CDR1 SGHNT and CDR2 YYREEE (reference sequence). CDR3 length equals 13 residues. Trimming removed 1 base at V and 9 bases at J, with 11 bases between. CDR3 nucleotides: TGTGCCAGCAGCTTGCCCACCCGCAGTGAGCAGTTCTTC. It codes for CASSLPTRSEQFF.

The rearrangement joins TRBV4-2 to TRBJ1-2; D unclear. Germline V gene lookup returns CDR1 LGHNA and CDR2 YNFKEQ. With 0 bases removed from V and 5 bases from J, the gap between germline ends came to 16 bases. The CDR3 consists of 16 residues. DNA for the CDR3: TGTGCCAGCAGCCAAGAGGCGGCAGCAGCTGGATATGGCTACACCTTC. The encoded protein is CASSQEAAAAGYGYTF.

This chain connects TRBV7-2 to TRBJ1-1, with 7 bases identical to TRBD1. The CDR3 length is 13 residues. Germline CDR1 is SGHTA and CDR2 is FQGNSA. Trimming took 3 bases from V and 11 from J; bases not matched to a gene: 9. In nucleotides, the CDR3 is TGTGCCAGCAGCTTTAAACAGGGGATCGCGGCTTTCTTT. The encoded protein is CASSFKQGIAAFF.

The rearrangement joins TRBV4-1 to TRBJ1-2; D gene unclear. Germline V gene data show CDR1 as MGHRA and CDR2 as YSYEKL. V shed 3 bases and J shed 7 bases, with 9 bases lying between them. CDR3 size: 12 residues. This CDR3 is CASSHTGFGYTF. CDR3 nucleotide sequence: TGCGCCAGCAGCCATACGGGATTTGGCTACACCTTC.